The entry that follows covers one T cell receptor (beta chain) sequence. Its target is unknown. This entry comes from a study of CD8+ T cells in alopecia areata. Turning to the study itself: Tofacitinib exposure lasted 6 to 18 months, followed by 6 months off drug.

Extraction of RNA preceded its reverse transcription into cDNA, which served as the sequencing template. Sequencing used immunoSEQ multiplex PCR; TCRdb keeps in-frame clones, though not all of them. This table holds 200,000 to 250,000 clones, 67% found once. Alopecia areata patients provided lesional scalp punch biopsies and peripheral blood, both collected for the study. Germline-derived CDR1 and CDR2 are SGHDN and FVKESK. V was trimmed by 0 bases and J by 10 bases, leaving 19 bases between them. This CDR3 spans 17 amino acids. Study conclusions and caveats: Sharing of TCR sequences between patients (possibly for HLA-related reasons) was less clear than in mice.

The clonotype was recovered from a human donor with alopecia areata. The chain carries TRBV14 and TRBJ1-6, with unresolved D. Here the sequenced sample was CD4+ T cells sorted from blood, taken at week 0. CDR3: CASSQEMIGVGVSPLHF. CDR3 nucleotides: TGTGCCAGCAGCCAAGAAATGATTGGTGTTGGGGTATCACCCCTCCACTTT. Complete variable domain (other parts from reference TRBV14 and TRBJ1-6): EAGVTQFPSHSVIEKGQTVTLRCDPISGHDNLYWYRRVMGKEIKFLLHFVKESKQDESGMPNNRFLAERTGGTYSTLKVQPAELEDSGVYFCASSQEMIGVGVSPLHFGNGTRLTVT.